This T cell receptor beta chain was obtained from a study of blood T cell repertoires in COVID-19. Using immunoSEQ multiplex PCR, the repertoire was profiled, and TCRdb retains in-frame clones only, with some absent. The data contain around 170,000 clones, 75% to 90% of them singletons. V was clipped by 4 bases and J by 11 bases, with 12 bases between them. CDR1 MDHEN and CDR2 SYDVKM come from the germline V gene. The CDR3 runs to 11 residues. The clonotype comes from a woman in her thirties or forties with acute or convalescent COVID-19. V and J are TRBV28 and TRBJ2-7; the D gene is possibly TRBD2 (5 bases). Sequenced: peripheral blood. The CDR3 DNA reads TGTGCCAGCAGTTCCGGGAACCCCGAGTACTTC. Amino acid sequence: CASSSGNPEYF.